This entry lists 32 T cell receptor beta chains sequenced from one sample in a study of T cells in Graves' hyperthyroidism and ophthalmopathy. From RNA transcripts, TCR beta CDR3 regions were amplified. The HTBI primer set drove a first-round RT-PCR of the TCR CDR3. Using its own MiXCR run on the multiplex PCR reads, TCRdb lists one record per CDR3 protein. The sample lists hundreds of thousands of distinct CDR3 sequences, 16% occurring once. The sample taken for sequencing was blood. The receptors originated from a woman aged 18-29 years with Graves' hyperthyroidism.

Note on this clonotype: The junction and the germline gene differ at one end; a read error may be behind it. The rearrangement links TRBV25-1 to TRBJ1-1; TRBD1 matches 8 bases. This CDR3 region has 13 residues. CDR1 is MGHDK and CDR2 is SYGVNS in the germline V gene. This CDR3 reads CASSGGRSTEASF. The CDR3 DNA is TGTGCCAGTTCAGGGGGCCGGAGCACTGAAGCTTCCTTT. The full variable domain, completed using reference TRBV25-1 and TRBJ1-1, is EADIYQTPRYLVIGTGKKITLECSQTMGHDKMYWYQQDPGMELHLIHYSYGVNSTEKGDLSSESTVSRIRTEHFPLTLESARPSHTSQYLCASSGGRSTEASFGQGTRLTVV.

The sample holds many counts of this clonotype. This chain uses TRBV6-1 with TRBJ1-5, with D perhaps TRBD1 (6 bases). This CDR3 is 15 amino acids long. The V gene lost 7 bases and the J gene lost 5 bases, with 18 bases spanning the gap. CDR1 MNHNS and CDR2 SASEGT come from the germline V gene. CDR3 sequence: CASMLLWDTYQPQHF. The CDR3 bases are TGTGCCAGCATGCTACTTTGGGACACCTATCAGCCCCAGCATTTT.

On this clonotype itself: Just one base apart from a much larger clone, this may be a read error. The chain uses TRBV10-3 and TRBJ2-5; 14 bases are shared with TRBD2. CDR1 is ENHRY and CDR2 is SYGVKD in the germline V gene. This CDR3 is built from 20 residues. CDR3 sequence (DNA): TGTGCCATCAGTGCCCCTCCGCTGACTAGCGGGGGGGCCTCTGGAGAGACCCAGCACTTC. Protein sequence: CAISAPPLTSGGASGETQHF.

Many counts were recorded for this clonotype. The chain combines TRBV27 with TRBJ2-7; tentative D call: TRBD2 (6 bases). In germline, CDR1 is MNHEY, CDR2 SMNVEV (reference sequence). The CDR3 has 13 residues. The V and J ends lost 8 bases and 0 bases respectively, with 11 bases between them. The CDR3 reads CASPGSGSYEQYF. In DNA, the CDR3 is TGTGCCAGCCCCGGTAGCGGCTCCTACGAGCAGTACTTC.

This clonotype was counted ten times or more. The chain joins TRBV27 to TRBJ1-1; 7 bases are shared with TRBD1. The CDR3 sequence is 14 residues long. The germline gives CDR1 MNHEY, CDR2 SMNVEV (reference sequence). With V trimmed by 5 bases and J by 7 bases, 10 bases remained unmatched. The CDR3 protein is CASSTLTGWGEAFF. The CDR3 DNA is TGTGCCAGCAGTACCCTGACAGGGTGGGGTGAAGCTTTCTTT.

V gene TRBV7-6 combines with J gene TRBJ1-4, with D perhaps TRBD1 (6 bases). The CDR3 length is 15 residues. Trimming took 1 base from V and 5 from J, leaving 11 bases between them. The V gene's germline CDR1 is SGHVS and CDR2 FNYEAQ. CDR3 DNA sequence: TGTGCCAGCAGCTTAGGAGGCGGGGGCAATGAAAAACTGTTTTTT. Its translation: CASSLGGGGNEKLFF.

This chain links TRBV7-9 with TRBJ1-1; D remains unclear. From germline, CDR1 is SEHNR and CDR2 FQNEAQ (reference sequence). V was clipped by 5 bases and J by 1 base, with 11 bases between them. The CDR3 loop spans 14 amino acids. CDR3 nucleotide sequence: TGTGCCAGCAGCCGTCCCCAAGAGAACACTGAAGCTTTCTTT. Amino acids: CASSRPQENTEAFF.

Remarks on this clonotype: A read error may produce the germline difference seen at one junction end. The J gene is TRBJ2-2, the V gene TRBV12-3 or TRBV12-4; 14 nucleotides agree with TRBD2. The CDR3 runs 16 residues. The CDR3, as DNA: TGTGCCAGCAGTTTAGGACTAGCGGGAGGGGCCGGGAAGCTGTTTTTT. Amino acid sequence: CASSLGLAGGAGKLFF.

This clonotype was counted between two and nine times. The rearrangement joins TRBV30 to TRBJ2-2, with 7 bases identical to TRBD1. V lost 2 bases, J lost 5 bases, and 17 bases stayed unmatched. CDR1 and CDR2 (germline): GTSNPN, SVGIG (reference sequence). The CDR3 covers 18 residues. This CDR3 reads CAWSWLERHRGKTGELFF. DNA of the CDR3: TGTGCCTGGAGTTGGTTAGAGCGGCACAGGGGAAAAACCGGGGAGCTGTTTTTT.

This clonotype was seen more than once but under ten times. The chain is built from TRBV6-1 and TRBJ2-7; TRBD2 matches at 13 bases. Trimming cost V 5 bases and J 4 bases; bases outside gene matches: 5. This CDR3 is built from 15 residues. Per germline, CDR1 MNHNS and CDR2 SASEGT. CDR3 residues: CASSRTSGSVYEQYF. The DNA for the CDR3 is TGTGCCAGCAGTCGGACTAGCGGGAGTGTTTACGAGCAGTACTTC.

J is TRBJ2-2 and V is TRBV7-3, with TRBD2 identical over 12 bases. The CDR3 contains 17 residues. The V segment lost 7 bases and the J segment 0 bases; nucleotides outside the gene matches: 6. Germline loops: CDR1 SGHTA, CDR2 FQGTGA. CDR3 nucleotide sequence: TGTGCCAGCACCTCGGGGACTAGCGGGCCGAACACCGGGGAGCTGTTTTTT. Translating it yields CASTSGTSGPNTGELFF.

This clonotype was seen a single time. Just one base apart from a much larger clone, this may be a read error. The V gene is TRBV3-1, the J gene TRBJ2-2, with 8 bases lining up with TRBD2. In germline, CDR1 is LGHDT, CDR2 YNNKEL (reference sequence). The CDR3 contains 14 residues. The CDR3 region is CASSQSVGSGGLFF. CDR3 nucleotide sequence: TGTGCCAGCAGCCAGTCTGTCGGCAGCGGGGGGCTGTTTTTT. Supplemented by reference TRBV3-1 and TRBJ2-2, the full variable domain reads DTAVSQTPKYLVTQMGNDKSIKCEQNLGHDTMYWYKQDSKKFLKIMFSYNNKELIINETVPNRFSPKSPDKAHLNLHINSLELGDSAVYFCASSQSVGSGGLFFGEGSRLTVL.

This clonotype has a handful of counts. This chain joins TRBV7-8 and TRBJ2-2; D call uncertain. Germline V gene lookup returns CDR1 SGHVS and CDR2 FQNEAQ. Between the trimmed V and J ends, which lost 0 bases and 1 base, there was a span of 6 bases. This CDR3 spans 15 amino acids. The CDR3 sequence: CASSLAKLNTGELFF. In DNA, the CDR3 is TGTGCCAGCAGCTTAGCGAAACTGAACACCGGGGAGCTGTTTTTT.

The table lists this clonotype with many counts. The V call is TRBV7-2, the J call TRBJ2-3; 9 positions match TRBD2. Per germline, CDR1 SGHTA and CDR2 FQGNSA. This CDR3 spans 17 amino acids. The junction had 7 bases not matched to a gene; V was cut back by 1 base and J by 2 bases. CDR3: CASSLGLSGGITDTQYF. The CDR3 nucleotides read TGTGCCAGCAGCTTAGGATTAAGCGGGGGGATCACAGATACGCAGTATTTT.

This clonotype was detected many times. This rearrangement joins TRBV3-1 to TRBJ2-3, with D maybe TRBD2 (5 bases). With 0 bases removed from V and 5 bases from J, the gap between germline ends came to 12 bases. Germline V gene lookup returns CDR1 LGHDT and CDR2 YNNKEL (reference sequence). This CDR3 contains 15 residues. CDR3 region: CASSQEGPGLDTQYF. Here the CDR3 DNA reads TGTGCCAGCAGCCAAGAAGGTCCGGGATTAGATACGCAGTATTTT.

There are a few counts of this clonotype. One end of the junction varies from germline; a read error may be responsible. The CDR3 here is CSAGTSGRASSGEQFF. DNA for the CDR3: TGCAGTGCTGGGACTAGCGGGAGGGCCTCCTCGGGTGAGCAATTCTTC. This sequence joins TRBV20-1 and TRBJ2-1; TRBD2 matches 16 bases. CDR3 size: 16 residues. Germline V lookup: CDR1 DFQATT, CDR2 SNEGSKA (reference sequence).

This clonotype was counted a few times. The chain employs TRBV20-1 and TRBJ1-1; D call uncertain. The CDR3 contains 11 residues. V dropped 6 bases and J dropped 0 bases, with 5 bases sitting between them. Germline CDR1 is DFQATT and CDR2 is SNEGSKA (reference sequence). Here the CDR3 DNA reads TGCAGTGCCCCCTTGAACACTGAAGCTTTCTTT. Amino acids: CSAPLNTEAFF.

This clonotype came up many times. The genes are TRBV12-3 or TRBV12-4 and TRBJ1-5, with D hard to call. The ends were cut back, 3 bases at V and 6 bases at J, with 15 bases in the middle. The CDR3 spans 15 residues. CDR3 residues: CASSLAGSRGQPQHF. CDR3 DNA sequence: TGTGCCAGCAGTTTGGCCGGGTCACGGGGTCAGCCCCAGCATTTT.

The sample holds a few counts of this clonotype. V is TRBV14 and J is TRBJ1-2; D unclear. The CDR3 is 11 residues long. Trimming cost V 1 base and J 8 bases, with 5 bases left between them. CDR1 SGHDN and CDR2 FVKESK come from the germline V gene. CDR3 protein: CASSQGPGYTF. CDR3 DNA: TGTGCCAGCAGCCAAGGCCCCGGCTACACCTTC. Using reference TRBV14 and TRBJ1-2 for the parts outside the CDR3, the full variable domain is EAGVTQFPSHSVIEKGQTVTLRCDPISGHDNLYWYRRVMGKEIKFLLHFVKESKQDESGMPNNRFLAERTGGTYSTLKVQPAELEDSGVYFCASSQGPGYTFGSGTRLTVV.

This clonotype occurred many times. This chain's CDR3 is CASSLGAGNTEAFF. CDR3 nucleotides: TGCGCCAGCAGCTTAGGGGCAGGGAACACTGAAGCTTTCTTT. The chain is built from TRBV5-1 and TRBJ1-1; possibly TRBD1 for D (5 bases). The V gene's germline CDR1 is SGHRS and CDR2 YFSETQ. This CDR3 comprises 14 residues. V was shortened by 2 bases and J by 1 base, with 9 bases between the two germline ends.

The CDR3 DNA reads as TGTGCCATCACTCCCAGGGGGGGAGGAGCGCGGGGTCGCCGAGGGGGCAATCAGCCCCAGCATTTT. This codes for CAITPRGGGARGRRGGNQPQHF. The V gene is TRBV10-3, the J gene TRBJ1-5, with TRBD1 matching 7 bases. The ends lost 7 bases at V and 2 bases at J; junction bases unmatched: 29. The length of the CDR3 is 22 residues. CDR1 and CDR2 from the germline V gene are ENHRY and SYGVKD.

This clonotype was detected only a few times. The chain's CDR3 is CASSVDLGAQLKQFF. In DNA, the CDR3 is TGTGCCAGCAGTGTCGACCTGGGGGCCCAATTGAAGCAGTTCTTC. The rearrangement uses TRBV2 and TRBJ2-1, with D tentatively TRBD1 (6 bases). Germline V gene lookup returns CDR1 SNHLY and CDR2 FYNNEI. The CDR3 extends over 15 amino acids. Deletions cut 4 bases from V and 11 bases from J, with 21 bases between.

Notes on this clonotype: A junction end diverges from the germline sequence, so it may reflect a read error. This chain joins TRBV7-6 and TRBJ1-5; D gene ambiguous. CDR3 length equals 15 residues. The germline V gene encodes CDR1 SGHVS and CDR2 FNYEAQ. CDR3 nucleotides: TGTGCCAGCAGCTTACAGGCAGATAGCAGTCAGCCCCAGCATTTT. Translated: CASSLQADSSQPQHF.

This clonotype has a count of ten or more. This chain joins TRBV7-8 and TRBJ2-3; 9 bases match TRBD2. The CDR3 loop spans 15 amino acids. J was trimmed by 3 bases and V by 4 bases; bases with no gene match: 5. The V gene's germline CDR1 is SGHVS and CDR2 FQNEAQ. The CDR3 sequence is CASSSRLAGTDTQYF. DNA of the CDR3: TGTGCCAGCAGCTCCCGGCTAGCGGGAACAGATACGCAGTATTTT.

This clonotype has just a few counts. CDR3 sequence reads: CSVDWVSETQYF. The CDR3 region has the DNA TGCAGCGTTGATTGGGTATCGGAGACCCAGTACTTC. The chain joins TRBV29-1 to TRBJ2-5, with D hard to call. This CDR3 spans 12 amino acids. CDR1 is SQVTM and CDR2 is ANQGSEA in the germline V gene. Trimming pared 3 bases from V and 5 bases from J, leaving 10 bases between.

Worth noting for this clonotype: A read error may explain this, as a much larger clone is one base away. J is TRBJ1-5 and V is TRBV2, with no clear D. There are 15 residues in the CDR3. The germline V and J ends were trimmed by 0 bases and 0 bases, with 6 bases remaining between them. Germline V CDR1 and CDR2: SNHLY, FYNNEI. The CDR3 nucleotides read TGTGCCAGCAGTGAAGCGGCCCATAGCAATCAGCCCCAGCATTTT. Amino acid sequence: CASSEAAHSNQPQHF.

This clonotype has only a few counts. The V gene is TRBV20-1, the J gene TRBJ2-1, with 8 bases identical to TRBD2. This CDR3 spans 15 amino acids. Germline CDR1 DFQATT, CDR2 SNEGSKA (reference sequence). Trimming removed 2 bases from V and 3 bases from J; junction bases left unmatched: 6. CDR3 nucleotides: TGCAGTGCTAGACTGGCTAGCGGGTACTACAATGAGCAGTTCTTC. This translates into CSARLASGYYNEQFF.

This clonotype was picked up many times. CDR3 loop: CASSSGRRETQYF. CDR3 coding DNA: TGTGCCAGCAGTTCGGGGCGTCGGGAGACCCAGTACTTC. This chain connects TRBV12-3 or TRBV12-4 to TRBJ2-5, with D perhaps being TRBD1 or TRBD2 (5 bases each). This CDR3 has 13 amino acids. V lost 4 bases, J lost 5 bases, and 11 bases lay in between.

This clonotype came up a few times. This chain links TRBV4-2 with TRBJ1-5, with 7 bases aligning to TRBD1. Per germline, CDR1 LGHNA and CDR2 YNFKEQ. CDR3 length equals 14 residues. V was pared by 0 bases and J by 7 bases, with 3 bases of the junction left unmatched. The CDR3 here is CASSQETGRQPQHF. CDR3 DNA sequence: TGTGCCAGCAGCCAAGAGACAGGGCGCCAGCCCCAGCATTTT.

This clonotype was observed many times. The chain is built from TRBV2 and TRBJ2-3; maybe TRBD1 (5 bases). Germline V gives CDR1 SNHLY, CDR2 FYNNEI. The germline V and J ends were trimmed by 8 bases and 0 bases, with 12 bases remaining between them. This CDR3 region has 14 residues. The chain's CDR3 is CASVLGRSTDTQYF. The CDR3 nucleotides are TGTGCCAGCGTCCTGGGGCGAAGCACAGATACGCAGTATTTT.

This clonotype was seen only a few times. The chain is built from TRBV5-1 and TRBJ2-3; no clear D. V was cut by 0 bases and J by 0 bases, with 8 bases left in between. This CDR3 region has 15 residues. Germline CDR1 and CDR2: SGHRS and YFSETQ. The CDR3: CASSLVQTSTDTQYF. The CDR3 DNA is TGCGCCAGCAGCTTGGTACAGACTAGCACAGATACGCAGTATTTT.

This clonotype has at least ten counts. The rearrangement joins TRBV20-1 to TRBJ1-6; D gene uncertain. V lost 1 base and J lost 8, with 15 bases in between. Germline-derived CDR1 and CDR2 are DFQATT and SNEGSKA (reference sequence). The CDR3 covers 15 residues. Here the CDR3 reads CSARVAGPDHSPLHF. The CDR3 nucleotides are TGCAGTGCTAGAGTGGCCGGCCCGGATCATTCACCCCTCCACTTT.